This T cell receptor beta chain appears in the sequencing data of a study of CD8+ T cells in alopecia areata. General study points: Among the cells sequenced in scalp samples are also the resident alphabeta T cells of normal skin. Higher clonality and more expanded CD8+ clones appeared in lesional than normal scalp.

Details on this clone: What it binds is not known.

Isolated RNA was reverse transcribed into cDNA used as the sequencing template. Clones were read by immunoSEQ multiplex PCR, and TCRdb kept only the in-frame ones, dropping some. The top ten clones hold approximately 18% of a sample with some 130,000 clones, about 47% of them seen once. In germline, CDR1 is PRHDT, CDR2 FYEKMQ (reference sequence). The CDR3 contains 15 residues. Unmatched junction bases numbered 11, after V lost 5 bases and J lost 5 bases. The sample consisted of CD8+ T cells sorted from blood, taken at week 0. The rearrangement uses TRBV13 and TRBJ2-7, with TRBD2 matching over 8 bases. The sequence came from a human donor with alopecia areata. For the CDR3, the DNA is TGTGCCAGCAGCCTTAGCGGGATAGGGGACAACGAGCAGTACTTC. It is translated as CASSLSGIGDNEQYF. Looking up the rest from reference TRBV13 and TRBJ2-7 gives the full variable domain: AAGVIQSPRHLIKEKRETATLKCYPIPRHDTVYWYQQGPGQDPQFLISFYEKMQSDKGSIPDRFSAQQFSDYHSELNMSSLELGDSALYFCASSLSGIGDNEQYFGPGTRLTVT.